What follows describes a single T cell receptor beta chain. Its cognate antigen has yet to be identified. No qualities accompany the bases; no much larger clone lies one base away. Based on the germline V gene, the CDR1 and CDR2 sequences are MGHDK and SYGVNS. V and J are trimmed by 5 bases and 3 bases, and the gene matches miss 8 bases of the junction. The CDR3 spans 15 residues, from the cysteine through the phenylalanine. Only the CDR3 part of the read is kept: 45 bases, read in frame from the first base. Genomic DNA was extracted from sorted cells with the QIAGEN DNeasy Blood and Tissue Kit for TCRbeta CDR3 sequencing. Through immunoSEQ, high-throughput TCRbeta CDR3 sequencing was done commercially, including PCR amplification with internal controls and bias correction. Turning to the authors' computational methods: A unique productive TCRbeta sequence was defined by the CDR3 nucleotide sequence when primers matched, and otherwise by the CDR3 amino acid sequence together with the Vbeta and Jbeta genes. To correct for sorting error, sequences found in more than one sorted population at a frequency ratio of 2:1 or less were discarded, and the remaining shared sequences were assigned to the population with the higher frequency. A sequence counted as donor-reactive if, in CFSE-low cells, the sequence had a frequency of at least 0.01% and was expanded at least 5-fold compared with unstimulated cells. Jensen-Shannon divergence calculated on the top 100 TCRbeta sequences ranked by frequency was used to measure repertoire divergence. For samples with multiple sequencing runs, sorting error was corrected separately for each run before the runs were pooled. TCRdb took over this immuneACCESS table, retaining in-frame rearrangements with V and J assigned. Such tables are incomplete; in checked studies, under half of the missing clones stem from an unresolved V gene, and the remainder is unexplained. V and J calls and clone size follow that table, whereas D and trimming were derived from the DNA. This sample comprises some 250,000 clones, roughly 80% of them detected only once. The top ten clones comprise roughly 0.67% of the sample.

These data are taken from a study of Tregs in tolerant kidney transplant recipients (dated by TCRdb to about 2019). In the study overall: TCRbeta sequencing was used in the study to identify donor-specific regulatory T cells before combined kidney and bone marrow transplantation, and the identified cells were then tracked after transplant. TCRbeta repertoire sequencing was used in a few healthy controls to compare several methods for expanding Tregs specific for an allogeneic donor.

Results and caveats for the whole study, not just this receptor: Expanding Tregs with activated donor B cells appeared to identify the most biologically relevant and donor-specific TCRbeta repertoire. Because the study included only a small number of patients, the results must be confirmed in larger populations and under other immunosuppression protocols. Biological reproducibility was not examined directly, but technical replication error appeared to be minimal.

Thawed PBMCs were FACS-sorted into unstimulated Tregs (CD4+CD25+CD127-), CD4+ non-Tregs (CD4+CD25-), CD4 cells and CD8 cells. Blood from healthy controls was obtained either from healthy volunteers or as purchased buffy coats. Healthy control blood was processed to PBMCs with a Ficoll density gradient and then cryopreserved, whereas patient PBMCs were collected both before and after transplant. Sequencing used CD4+ T cells from blood. The clonotype originates from a human donor in good health. In this chain, TRBV25-1 is recombined with TRBJ2-7; 9 central bases correspond to TRBD2. CDR3 region: CASSLLAGDFYEQYF. The sequenced DNA: TGTGCCAGCAGTTTATTAGCGGGAGATTTCTACGAGCAGTACTTC.